The T cell receptor beta chain described here comes from a study of post-analysis software for immune sequencing data. The overall study: Relapsing-remitting, secondary progressive and progressive-relapsing multiple sclerosis courses were included. Study findings and constraints: Samples from a shared batch, those prepared together, strongly co-clustered by F measure. The study found significantly lower normalized Chao1 diversity in multiple sclerosis patients than in controls. Compared with controls, patients had more of about five TRBV segments, including TRBV5-6, TRBV5-1 and TRBV20-1.

Between the trimmed V and J ends, which lost 3 bases and 0 bases, there was a span of 12 bases. The CDR3 runs 15 residues. CDR1 is MGHRA, CDR2 YSYEKL, per germline. Incorporated into the TCR beta cDNA libraries were unique molecular identifiers, which served to reduce PCR and sequencing biases. The T cell input of roughly 0.95 to 10 million gave roughly 0.5 million cDNA molecules. Each CDR3 protein is one row after TCRdb ran MiXCR on the PCR reads. Of some 450,000 distinct CDR3 sequences listed, roughly 45% are singletons. This clonotype turned up a few times. Its antigen is unknown. This sequence originates from a girl between 5 and 17 years old with multiple sclerosis. Sequenced sample: blood. V is TRBV4-1 and J is TRBJ2-7; D uncertain. This CDR3 reads CASSQSRPDSYEQYF. The CDR3 DNA reads TGCGCCAGCAGCCAGAGCAGACCTGACTCCTACGAGCAGTACTTC.